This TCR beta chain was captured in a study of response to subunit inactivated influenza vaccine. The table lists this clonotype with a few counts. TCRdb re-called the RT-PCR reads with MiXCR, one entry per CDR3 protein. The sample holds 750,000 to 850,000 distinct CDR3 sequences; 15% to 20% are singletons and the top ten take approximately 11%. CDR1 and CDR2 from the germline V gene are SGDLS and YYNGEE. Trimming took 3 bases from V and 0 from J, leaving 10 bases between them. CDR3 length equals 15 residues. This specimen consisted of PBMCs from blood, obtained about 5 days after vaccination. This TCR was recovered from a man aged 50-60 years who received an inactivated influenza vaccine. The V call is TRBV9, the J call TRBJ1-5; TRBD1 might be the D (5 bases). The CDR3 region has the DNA TGTGCCAGCAGCGCGACAGACGATAGCAATCAGCCCCAGCATTTT. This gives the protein CASSATDDSNQPQHF.